The sequence of this T cell receptor (beta chain) was determined in a study of blood T cells in healthy people across ages. The CDR3 extends over 14 amino acids. In germline, CDR1 is ENHRY, CDR2 SYGVKD. Alongside a J-beta primer mix, a sample-barcoded 5' primer served in a second PCR lasting about 7 to 11 cycles. A tag from a template-switch adaptor with 12 random nucleotides marked each cDNA molecule. TCRdb itself ran the 5' RACE reads through MiXCR, one entry per CDR3 protein. The data hold around 620,000 distinct CDR3 sequences, with 25% to 30% observed a single time. Every sample yielded at least 6.5 million isolated PBMCs.

This clonotype was sampled from a woman in her 70s in good health. The gene calls are TRBV10-3 and TRBJ2-1, with TRBD2 matching over 11 bases. The J call may be wrong; the DNA end is better matched by TRBJ2-5. Specimen: blood. The CDR3 region is CASPTGLAGGTQYF. CDR3 bases: TGTGCCTCCCCGACGGGGCTAGCGGGAGGGACCCAGTACTTC.